This section outlines one T cell receptor beta chain sequence together with its context. What it recognizes is unknown. These data come from a study of chemoradiotherapy in HPV16-positive cancers. Study background: Two HPV16-positive patients' cells yielded candidate HPV-specific clones and common motifs. Findings of the study overall: Only a couple of HPV16-positive patients supplied the functional HPV-specificity definition.

V lost 1 base and J 1 base, leaving 6 bases between the germline ends. The CDR3 runs 13 residues. The germline CDR1 and CDR2 sequences are SGHRS and YFSETQ. Generated by immunoSEQ multiplex PCR, the TCRdb table keeps only in-frame clones and is missing some. This table has tens of thousands of clones, 93% appearing once. The TCR comes from a human donor with HPV-associated anogenital cancer. The V and J genes are TRBV5-1 and TRBJ2-7; D remains ambiguous. This specimen was blood, taken from a patient who underwent chemoradiotherapy. DNA for the CDR3: TGCGCCAGCAGCTTGTACGGGTCCTACGAGCAGTACTTC. This encodes CASSLYGSYEQYF.